The entry below describes one TCR beta chain. Its antigen is currently unknown. The data were obtained in a study of siplizumab effects on memory and regulatory T cells. The mixed lymphocyte reaction cells underwent coculture at 37°C for five to six days. The reaction combined CFSE-labelled responder PBMCs and Violet Dye-labelled stimulator PBMCs at a 1:1 ratio. The data were produced by immunoSEQ multiplex PCR, yet TCRdb's version contains in-frame clones alone and is incomplete. The table includes almost 20,000 clones, roughly 40% detected once. Sequences were obtained from CFSE-low (dividing) CD4+ T cells sorted from an allogeneic mixed lymphocyte reaction. The clonotype was recovered from a human donor in good health; the cells came from an allogeneic mixed lymphocyte reaction. Some clones in this sample may be carry-over from other donors' samples.

CDR3 sequence reads: CASSTVREIGNTIYF. Here the CDR3 DNA reads TGTGCCAGTAGCACCGTCAGGGAAATCGGAAACACCATATATTTT. This chain links TRBV19 with TRBJ1-3; D possibly corresponds to TRBD1 (5 bases). V lost 6 bases and J 4 bases, leaving 16 bases between the germline ends. The CDR3 loop spans 15 amino acids. The V gene's germline CDR1 is LNHDA and CDR2 SQIVND (reference sequence).